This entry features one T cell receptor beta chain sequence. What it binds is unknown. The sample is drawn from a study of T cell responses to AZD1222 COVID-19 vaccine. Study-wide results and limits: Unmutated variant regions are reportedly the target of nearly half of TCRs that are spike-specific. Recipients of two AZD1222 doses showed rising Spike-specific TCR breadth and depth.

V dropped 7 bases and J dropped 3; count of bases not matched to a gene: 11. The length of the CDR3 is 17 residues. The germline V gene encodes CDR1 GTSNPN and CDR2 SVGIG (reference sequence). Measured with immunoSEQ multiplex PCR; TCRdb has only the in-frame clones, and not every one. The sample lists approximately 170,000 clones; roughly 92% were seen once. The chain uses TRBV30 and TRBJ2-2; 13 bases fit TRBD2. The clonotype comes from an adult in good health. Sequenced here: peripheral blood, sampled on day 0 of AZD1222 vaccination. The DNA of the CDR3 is TGTGCCTCCCCCCCGAAGACTAGCGGGGGGCACACCGGGGAGCTGTTTTTT. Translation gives CASPPKTSGGHTGELFF.